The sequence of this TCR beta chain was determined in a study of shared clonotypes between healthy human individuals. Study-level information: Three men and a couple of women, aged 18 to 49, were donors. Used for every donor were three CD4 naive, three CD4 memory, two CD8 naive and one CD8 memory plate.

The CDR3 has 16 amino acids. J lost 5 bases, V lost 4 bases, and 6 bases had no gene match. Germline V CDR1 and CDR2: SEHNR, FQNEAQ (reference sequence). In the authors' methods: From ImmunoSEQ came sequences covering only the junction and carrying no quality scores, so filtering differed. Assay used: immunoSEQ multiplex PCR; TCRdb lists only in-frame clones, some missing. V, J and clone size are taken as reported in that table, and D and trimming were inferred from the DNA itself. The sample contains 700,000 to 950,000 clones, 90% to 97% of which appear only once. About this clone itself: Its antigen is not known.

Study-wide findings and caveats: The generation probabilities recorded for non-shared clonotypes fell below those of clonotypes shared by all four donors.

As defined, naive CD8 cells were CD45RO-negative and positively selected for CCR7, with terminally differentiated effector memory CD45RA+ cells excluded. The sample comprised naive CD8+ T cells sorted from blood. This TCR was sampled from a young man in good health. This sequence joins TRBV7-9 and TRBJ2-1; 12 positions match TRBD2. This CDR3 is CASSSSGLAGHNEQFF. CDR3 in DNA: TGTGCCAGCAGCTCCTCGGGACTAGCGGGCCACAATGAGCAGTTCTTC.